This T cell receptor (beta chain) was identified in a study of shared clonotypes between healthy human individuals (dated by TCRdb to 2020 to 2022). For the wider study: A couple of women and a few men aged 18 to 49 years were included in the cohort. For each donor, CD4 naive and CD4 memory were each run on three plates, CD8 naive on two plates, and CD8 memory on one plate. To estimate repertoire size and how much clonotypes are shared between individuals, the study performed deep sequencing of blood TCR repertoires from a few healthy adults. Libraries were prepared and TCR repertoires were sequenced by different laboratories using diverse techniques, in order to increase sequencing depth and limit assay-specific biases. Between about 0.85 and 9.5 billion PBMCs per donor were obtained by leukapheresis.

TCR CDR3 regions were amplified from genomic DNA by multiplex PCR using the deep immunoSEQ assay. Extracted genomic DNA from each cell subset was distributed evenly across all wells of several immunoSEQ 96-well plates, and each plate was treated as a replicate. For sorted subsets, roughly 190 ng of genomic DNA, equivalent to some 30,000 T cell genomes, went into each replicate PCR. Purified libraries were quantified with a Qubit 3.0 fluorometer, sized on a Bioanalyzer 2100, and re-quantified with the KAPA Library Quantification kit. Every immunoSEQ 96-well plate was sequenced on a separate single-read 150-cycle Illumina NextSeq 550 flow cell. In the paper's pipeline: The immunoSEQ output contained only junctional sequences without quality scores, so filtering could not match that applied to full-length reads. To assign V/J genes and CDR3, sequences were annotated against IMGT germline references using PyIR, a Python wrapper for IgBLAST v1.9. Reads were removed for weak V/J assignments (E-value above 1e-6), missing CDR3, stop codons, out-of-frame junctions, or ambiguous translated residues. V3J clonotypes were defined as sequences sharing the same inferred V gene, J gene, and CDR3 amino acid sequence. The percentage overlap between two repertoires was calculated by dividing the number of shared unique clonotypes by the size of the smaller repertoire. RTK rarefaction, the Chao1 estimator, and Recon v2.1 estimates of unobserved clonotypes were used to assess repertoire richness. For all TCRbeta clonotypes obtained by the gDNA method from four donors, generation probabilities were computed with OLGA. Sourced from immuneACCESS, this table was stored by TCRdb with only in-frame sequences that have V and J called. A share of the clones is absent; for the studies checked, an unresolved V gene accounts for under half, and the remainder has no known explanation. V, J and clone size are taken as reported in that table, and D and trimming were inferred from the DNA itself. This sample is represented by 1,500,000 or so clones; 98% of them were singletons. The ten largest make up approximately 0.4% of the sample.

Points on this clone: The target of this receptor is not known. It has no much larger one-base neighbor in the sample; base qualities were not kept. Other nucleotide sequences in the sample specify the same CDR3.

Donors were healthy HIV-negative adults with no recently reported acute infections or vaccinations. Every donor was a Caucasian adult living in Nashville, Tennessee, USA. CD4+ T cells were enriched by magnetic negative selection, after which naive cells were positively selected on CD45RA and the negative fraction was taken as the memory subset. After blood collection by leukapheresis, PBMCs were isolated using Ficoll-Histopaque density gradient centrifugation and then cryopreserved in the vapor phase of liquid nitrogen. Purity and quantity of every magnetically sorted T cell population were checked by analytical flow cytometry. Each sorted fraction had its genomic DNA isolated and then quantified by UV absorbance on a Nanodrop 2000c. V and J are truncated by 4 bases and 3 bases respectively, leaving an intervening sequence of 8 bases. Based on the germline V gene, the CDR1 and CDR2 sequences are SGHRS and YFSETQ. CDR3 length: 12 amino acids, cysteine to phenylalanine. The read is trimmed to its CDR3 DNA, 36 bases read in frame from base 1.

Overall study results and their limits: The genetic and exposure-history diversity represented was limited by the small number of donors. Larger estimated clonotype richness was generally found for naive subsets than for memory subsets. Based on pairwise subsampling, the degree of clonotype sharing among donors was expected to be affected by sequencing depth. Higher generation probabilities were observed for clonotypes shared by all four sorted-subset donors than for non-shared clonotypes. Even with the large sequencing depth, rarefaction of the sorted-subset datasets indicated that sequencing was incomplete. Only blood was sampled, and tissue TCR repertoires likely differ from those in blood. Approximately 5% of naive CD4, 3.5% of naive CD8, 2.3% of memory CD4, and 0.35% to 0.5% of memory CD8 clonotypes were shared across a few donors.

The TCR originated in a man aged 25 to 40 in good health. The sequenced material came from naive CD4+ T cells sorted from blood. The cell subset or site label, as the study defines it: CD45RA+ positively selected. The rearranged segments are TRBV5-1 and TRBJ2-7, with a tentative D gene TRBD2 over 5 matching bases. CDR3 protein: CASSPGIYEQYF. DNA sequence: TGCGCCAGCAGCCCCGGGATCTACGAGCAGTACTTC. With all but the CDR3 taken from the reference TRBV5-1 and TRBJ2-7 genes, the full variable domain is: KAGVTQTPRYLIKTRGQQVTLSCSPISGHRSVSWYQQTPGQGLQFLFEYFSETQRNKGNFPGRFSGRQFSNSRSEMNVSTLELGDSALYLCASSPGIYEQYFGPGTRLTVT.